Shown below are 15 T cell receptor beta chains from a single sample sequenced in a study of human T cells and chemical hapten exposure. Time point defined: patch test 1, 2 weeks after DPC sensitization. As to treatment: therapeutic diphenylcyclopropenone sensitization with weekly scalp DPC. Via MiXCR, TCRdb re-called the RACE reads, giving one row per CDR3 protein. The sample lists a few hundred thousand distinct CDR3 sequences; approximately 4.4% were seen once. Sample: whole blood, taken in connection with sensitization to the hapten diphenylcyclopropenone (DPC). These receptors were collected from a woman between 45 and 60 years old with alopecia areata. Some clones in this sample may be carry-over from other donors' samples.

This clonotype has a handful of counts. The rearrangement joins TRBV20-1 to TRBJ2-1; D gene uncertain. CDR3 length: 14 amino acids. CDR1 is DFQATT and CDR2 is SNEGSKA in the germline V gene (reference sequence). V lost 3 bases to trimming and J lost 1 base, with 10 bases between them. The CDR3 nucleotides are TGCAGTGCTAGCGGGCGAGTATCCTACAATGAGCAGTTCTTC. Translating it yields CSASGRVSYNEQFF.

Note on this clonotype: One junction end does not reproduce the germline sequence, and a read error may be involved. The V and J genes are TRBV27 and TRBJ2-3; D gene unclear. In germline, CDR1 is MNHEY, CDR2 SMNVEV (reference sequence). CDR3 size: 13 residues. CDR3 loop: CTSSLVSTDTQYF. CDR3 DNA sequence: TGTACCAGCAGTTTGGTGAGCACAGATACGCAGTATTTT.

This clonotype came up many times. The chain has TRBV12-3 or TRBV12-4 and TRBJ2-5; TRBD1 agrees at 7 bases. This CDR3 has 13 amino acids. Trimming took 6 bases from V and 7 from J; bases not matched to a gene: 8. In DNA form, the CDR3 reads TGTGCCAGCAGCGGACAGGACCGGGGGACCCAGTACTTC. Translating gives CASSGQDRGTQYF.

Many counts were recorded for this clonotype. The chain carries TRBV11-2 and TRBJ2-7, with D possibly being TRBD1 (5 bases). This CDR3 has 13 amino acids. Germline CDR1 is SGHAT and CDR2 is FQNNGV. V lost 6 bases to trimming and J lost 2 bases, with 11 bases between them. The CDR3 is CASRPLGAYEQYF. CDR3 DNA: TGTGCCAGCAGGCCCTTAGGGGCCTACGAGCAGTACTTC.

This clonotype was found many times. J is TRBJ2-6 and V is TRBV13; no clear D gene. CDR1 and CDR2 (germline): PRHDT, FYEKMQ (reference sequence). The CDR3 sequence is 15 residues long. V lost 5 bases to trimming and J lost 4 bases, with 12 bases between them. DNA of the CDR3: TGTGCCAGCAGCCAATGGTCTACCGGGGCCAACGTCCTGACTTTC. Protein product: CASSQWSTGANVLTF.

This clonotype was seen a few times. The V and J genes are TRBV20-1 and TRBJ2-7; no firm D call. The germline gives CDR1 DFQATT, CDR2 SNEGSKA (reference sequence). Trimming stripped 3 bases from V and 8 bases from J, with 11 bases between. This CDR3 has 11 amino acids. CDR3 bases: TGCAGTGCTAGTTCGCCCTCCAAGCAGTACTTC. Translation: CSASSPSKQYF.

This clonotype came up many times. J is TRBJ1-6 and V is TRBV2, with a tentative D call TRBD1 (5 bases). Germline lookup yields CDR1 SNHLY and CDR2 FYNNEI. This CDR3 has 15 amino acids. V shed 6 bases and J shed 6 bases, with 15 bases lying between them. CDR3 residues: CASRSRDGFNSPLHF. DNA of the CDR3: TGTGCCAGCAGGAGCCGGGACGGATTTAATTCACCCCTCCACTTT.

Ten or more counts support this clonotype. DNA of the CDR3: TGTGCCAGCAGTTCAGGGCCAGTACCCGCCCGCTACGAGCAGTACTTC. Amino acids: CASSSGPVPARYEQYF. The V gene is TRBV6-5, the J gene TRBJ2-7, with D perhaps matching TRBD1 (5 bases). Trimming cost V 4 bases and J 3 bases, with 19 bases left between them. CDR1 and CDR2 (germline): MNHEY, SVGAGI. The CDR3 consists of 16 residues.

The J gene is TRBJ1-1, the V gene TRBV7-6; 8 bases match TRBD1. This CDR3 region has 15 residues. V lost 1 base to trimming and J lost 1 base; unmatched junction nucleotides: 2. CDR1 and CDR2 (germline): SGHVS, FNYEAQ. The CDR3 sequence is CASSLGTGTNTEAFF. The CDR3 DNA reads TGTGCCAGCAGCTTAGGGACAGGGACGAACACTGAAGCTTTCTTT. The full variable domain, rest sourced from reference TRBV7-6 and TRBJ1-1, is GAGVSQSPRYKVTKRGQDVALRCDPISGHVSLYWYRQALGQGPEFLTYFNYEAQQDKSGLPNDRFSAERPEGSISTLTIQRTEQRDSAMYRCASSLGTGTNTEAFFGQGTRLTVV.

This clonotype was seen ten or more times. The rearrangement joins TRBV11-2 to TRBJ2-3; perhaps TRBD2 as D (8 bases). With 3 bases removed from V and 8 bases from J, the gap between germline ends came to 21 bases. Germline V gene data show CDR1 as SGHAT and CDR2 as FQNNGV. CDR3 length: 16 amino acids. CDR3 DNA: TGTGCCAGCAGCTTGGTGACGGGAGGGCCAGGGGGTACGCAGTATTTT. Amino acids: CASSLVTGGPGGTQYF. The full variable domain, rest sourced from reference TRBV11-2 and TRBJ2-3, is EAGVAQSPRYKIIEKRQSVAFWCNPISGHATLYWYQQILGQGPKLLIQFQNNGVVDDSQLPKDRFSAERLKGVDSTLKIQPAKLEDSAVYLCASSLVTGGPGGTQYFGPGTRLTVL.

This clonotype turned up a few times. As DNA, the CDR3 is TGTGCCACCAGGAACGAGCAGTACTTC. Its translation: CATRNEQYF. The V call is TRBV15, the J call TRBJ2-7; D uncertain. Germline-derived CDR1 and CDR2 are LNHNV and YYDKDF (reference sequence). Trimming stripped 6 bases from V and 5 bases from J, with 2 bases between. This CDR3 has 9 amino acids. The full variable domain, in which reference TRBV15 and TRBJ2-7 provide the parts outside the CDR3, is DAMVIQNPRYQVTQFGKPVTLSCSQTLNHNVMYWYQQKSSQAPKLLFHYYDKDFNNEADTPDNFQSRRPNTSFCFLDIRSPGLGDTAMYLCATRNEQYFGPGTRLTVT.

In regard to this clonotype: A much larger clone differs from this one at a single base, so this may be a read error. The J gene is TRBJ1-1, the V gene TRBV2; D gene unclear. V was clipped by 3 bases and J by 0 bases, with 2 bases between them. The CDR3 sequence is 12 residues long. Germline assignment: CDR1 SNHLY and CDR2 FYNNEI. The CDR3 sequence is CASSEVNTEAFF. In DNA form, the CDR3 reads TGTGCCAGCAGTGAGGTGAACACTGAAGCTTTCTTT.

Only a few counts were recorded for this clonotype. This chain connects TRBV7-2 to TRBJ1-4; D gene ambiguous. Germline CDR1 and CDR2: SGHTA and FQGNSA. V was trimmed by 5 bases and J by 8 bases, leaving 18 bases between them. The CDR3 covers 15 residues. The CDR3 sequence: CASSLPSSVGEKLFF. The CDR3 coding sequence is TGTGCCAGCAGCCTTCCCAGTAGCGTGGGGGAAAAACTGTTTTTT.

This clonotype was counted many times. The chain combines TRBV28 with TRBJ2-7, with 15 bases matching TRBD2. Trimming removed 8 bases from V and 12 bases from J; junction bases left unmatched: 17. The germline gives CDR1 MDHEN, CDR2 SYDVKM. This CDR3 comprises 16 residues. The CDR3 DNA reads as TGTGCCAGCTCGGCGCACGAGGGGACTAGCGGGAGGAGTGCGTACTTC. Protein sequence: CASSAHEGTSGRSAYF.

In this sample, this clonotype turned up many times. For the CDR3, the DNA is TGTGCCAGCTCACCCGGACAGGAAACAAATACGCAGTATTTT. Amino acids: CASSPGQETNTQYF. The chain uses TRBV18 and TRBJ2-3, with 7 positions matching TRBD1. The V gene end was trimmed by 3 bases and the J gene end by 7 bases; junction bases not matched to a gene: 7. Germline CDR1 and CDR2: KGHSH and LQKENI. The CDR3 spans 14 residues.